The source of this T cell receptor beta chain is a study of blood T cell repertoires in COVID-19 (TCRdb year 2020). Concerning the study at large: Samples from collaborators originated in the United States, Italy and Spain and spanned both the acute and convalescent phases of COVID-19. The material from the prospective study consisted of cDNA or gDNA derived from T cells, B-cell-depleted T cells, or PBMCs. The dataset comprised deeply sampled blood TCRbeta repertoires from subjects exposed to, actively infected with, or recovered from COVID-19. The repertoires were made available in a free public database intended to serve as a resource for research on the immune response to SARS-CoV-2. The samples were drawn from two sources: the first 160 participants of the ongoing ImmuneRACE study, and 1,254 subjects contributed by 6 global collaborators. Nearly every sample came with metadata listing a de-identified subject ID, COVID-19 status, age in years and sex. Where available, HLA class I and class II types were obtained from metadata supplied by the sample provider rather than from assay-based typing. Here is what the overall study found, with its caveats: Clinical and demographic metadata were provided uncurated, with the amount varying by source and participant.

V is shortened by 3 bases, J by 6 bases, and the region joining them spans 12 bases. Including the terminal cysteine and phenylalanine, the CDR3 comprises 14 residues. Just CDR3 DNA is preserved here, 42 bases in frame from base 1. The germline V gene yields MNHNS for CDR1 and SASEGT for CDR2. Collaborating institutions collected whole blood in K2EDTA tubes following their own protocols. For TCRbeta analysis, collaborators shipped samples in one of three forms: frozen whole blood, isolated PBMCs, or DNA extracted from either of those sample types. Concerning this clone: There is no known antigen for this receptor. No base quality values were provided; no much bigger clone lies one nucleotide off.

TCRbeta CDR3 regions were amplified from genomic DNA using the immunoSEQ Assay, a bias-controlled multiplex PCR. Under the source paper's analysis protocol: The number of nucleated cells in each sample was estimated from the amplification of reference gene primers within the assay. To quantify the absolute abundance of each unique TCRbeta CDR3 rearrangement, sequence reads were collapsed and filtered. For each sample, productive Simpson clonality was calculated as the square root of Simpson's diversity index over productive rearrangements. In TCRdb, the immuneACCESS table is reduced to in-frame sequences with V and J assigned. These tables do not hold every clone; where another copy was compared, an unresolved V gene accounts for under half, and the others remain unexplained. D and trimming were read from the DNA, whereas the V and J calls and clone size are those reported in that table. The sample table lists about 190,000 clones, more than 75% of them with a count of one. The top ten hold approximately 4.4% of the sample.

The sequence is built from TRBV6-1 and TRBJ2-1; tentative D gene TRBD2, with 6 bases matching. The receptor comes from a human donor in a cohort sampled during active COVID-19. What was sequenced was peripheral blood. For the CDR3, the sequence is CASSEERASNEQFF. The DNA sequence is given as TGTGCCAGCAGTGAGGAGCGGGCTTCCAATGAGCAGTTCTTC.